The clone carrying this T cell receptor beta chain is a singleton in its sample. This entry belongs to a study of CD8+ T cells in alopecia areata. Germline CDR1 and CDR2: SGHRS and YFSETQ. V lost 3 bases to trimming and J lost 5 bases; unmatched junction nucleotides: 7. The length of the CDR3 is 14 residues. It was cDNA, reverse transcribed from extracted RNA, that served as the sequencing template. TCRdb's table, derived via immunoSEQ multiplex PCR, lists solely in-frame clones and lacks some. Here the sample spans fewer than 200,000 clones, roughly 53% being singletons. Treatment reported: oral pan-JAK inhibitor, 5-10 mg twice daily.

The clonotype was recovered from a human donor with alopecia areata. The source material was CD8+ T cells sorted from blood, sampled at week 24, from a patient treated with tofacitinib. The chain uses TRBV5-1 and TRBJ1-1; 7 bases line up with TRBD1. CDR3 amino acids: CASSSSGGGTEAFF. The CDR3 DNA sequence: TGCGCCAGCAGCTCCTCAGGGGGAGGAACTGAAGCTTTCTTT.